This is a list of T cell receptor beta chains from one sample in a study of blood T cell repertoires in COVID-19. Assay: immunoSEQ multiplex PCR; the TCRdb copy retains only in-frame clones and omits some. This sample has approximately 140,000 clones, with roughly 84% found just once. Input material: peripheral blood. These receptors were taken from a man aged 70-80 years with acute or convalescent COVID-19. Both conserved end residues are part of each CDR3. D genes are given only for firm matches. Not every row has a clone size; where given, it reads once, few, many or a size class.

V gene	clone size	D gene	J gene	CDR3 protein	CDR3 DNA
TRBV4-2	.	TRBD2	TRBJ2-7	CASSQDRTSGTVSYEQYF	TGTGCCAGCAGCCAAGATCGTACTAGCGGGACGGTCTCCTACGAGCAGTACTTC
TRBV7-8	.	.	TRBJ1-4	CASSRDRSRREKLFF	TGTGCCAGCAGCCGAGACAGGTCGCGGCGTGAAAAACTGTTTTTT
TRBV6-1	.	.	TRBJ1-4	CASSEWRDNEKLFF	TGTGCCAGCAGTGAATGGAGGGATAATGAAAAACTGTTTTTT
TRBV3-1/TRBV3-2	once	.	TRBJ2-2	CASSQKGLTGELFF	TGTGCCAGCAGCCAAAAGGGACTCACCGGGGAGCTGTTTTTT
TRBV15	.	.	TRBJ2-7	CATSRDLSGDYEQYF	TGTGCCACCAGCAGAGATCTGAGCGGAGACTACGAGCAGTACTTC
TRBV7-2	.	.	TRBJ2-7	CASSSQSGRAYEQYF	TGTGCCAGCAGTTCCCAGAGCGGACGCGCTTACGAGCAGTACTTC
TRBV3-1/TRBV3-2	.	.	TRBJ1-4	CASSQGAREKLFF	TGTGCCAGCAGCCAGGGGGCGAGGGAAAAACTGTTTTTT
TRBV7-9	.	.	TRBJ2-2	CASSHRGSGTGELFF	TGTGCCAGCAGTCATAGGGGTTCGGGCACCGGGGAGCTGTTTTTT
TRBV10-3	.	.	TRBJ1-4	CAIRSDSSTNEKLFF	TGTGCCATCAGGTCGGACAGCTCAACTAATGAAAAACTGTTTTTT
TRBV15	once	TRBD1	TRBJ2-7	CATSSYRGYEQYF	TGTGCCACCAGCAGTTACAGGGGCTACGAGCAGTACTTC
TRBV11-2	.	.	TRBJ1-4	CASSSDGVINEKLFF	TGTGCCAGCAGCTCCGACGGGGTCATTAATGAAAAACTGTTTTTT
TRBV5-6	.	.	TRBJ1-5	CASSLYSAGYRQPQHF	TGTGCCAGCAGCTTGTATTCAGCAGGGTATCGTCAGCCCCAGCATTTT
TRBV6-5	.	TRBD1	TRBJ1-5	CASRVTGNQPQHF	TGTGCCAGCAGGGTGACAGGGAATCAGCCCCAGCATTTT
TRBV19	once	.	TRBJ2-2	CASTRDPNTGELFF	TGTGCCAGTACCAGGGATCCGAACACCGGGGAGCTGTTTTTT
TRBV7-2	once	.	TRBJ2-7	CASSLALLRVYEQYF	TGTGCCAGCAGCTTAGCGCTTCTGAGGGTCTACGAGCAGTACTTC
TRBV9	.	TRBD1	TRBJ1-1	CASSVEGMGTVNTEAFF	TGTGCCAGCAGCGTAGAGGGGATGGGGACAGTGAACACTGAAGCTTTCTTT
TRBV6-5	.	.	TRBJ1-1	CASRTTWGGTEAFF	TGTGCCAGCAGGACAACCTGGGGGGGGACTGAAGCTTTCTTT
TRBV7-9	.	.	TRBJ1-4	CATQGLNEKLFF	TGTGCCACCCAGGGGTTGAATGAAAAACTGTTTTTT
TRBV6-5	.	.	TRBJ1-1	CASSSWQGETEAFF	TGTGCCAGCAGTTCGTGGCAGGGCGAAACTGAAGCTTTCTTT
TRBV6-5	.	.	TRBJ2-1	CASCYGGTEQFF	TGTGCCAGCTGTTACGGCGGGACTGAGCAGTTCTTC
TRBV9	.	.	TRBJ2-2	CASSVGTTDTGELFF	TGTGCCAGCAGCGTAGGTACTACTGACACCGGGGAGCTGTTTTTT
TRBV4-1	.	.	TRBJ1-2	CASSQLGGRIWSGYGYTF	TGCGCCAGCAGCCAGCTCGGGGGGCGGATTTGGTCTGGCTATGGCTACACCTTC
TRBV6-5	.	TRBD2	TRBJ2-7	CASSYLEASGYEQYF	TGTGCCAGCAGTTACCTGGAGGCTAGCGGTTACGAGCAGTACTTC
TRBV5-4	.	TRBD2	TRBJ2-7	CASSLELAGSYEQYF	TGTGCCAGCAGCTTGGAACTAGCGGGATCCTACGAGCAGTACTTC
TRBV15	.	TRBD2	TRBJ2-1	CATSLELAGGLDEQFF	TGTGCCACCAGTCTCGAACTAGCGGGGGGCCTGGATGAGCAGTTCTTC
TRBV27	.	TRBD2	TRBJ2-5	CASSLRRASGVQETQYF	TGTGCCAGCAGCCTCCGCCGCGCTAGCGGGGTCCAAGAGACCCAGTACTTC
TRBV15	few	.	TRBJ2-5	CATSRDRVVVETQYF	TGTGCCACCAGCAGAGATCGGGTGGTCGTGGAGACCCAGTACTTC
TRBV29-1	.	.	TRBJ1-2	CSVASPTAGRYTF	TGCAGCGTTGCCTCTCCGACCGCGGGGCGCTACACCTTC
TRBV27	.	.	TRBJ2-1	CASTTPQGRQFF	TGTGCCAGCACCACGCCCCAGGGTCGGCAGTTCTTC
TRBV18	.	TRBD1	TRBJ1-2	CASSSQGTATPYGYTF	TGTGCCAGCTCATCTCAGGGGACAGCCACCCCCTATGGCTACACCTTC
TRBV28	.	TRBD1	TRBJ1-1	CASIGTGATEAFF	TGTGCCAGCATTGGGACAGGGGCCACTGAAGCTTTCTTT
TRBV3-1/TRBV3-2	.	TRBD1	TRBJ1-1	CASSLSTGGTEAFF	TGTGCCAGCAGTCTTTCGACAGGGGGCACTGAAGCTTTCTTT
TRBV29-1	.	.	TRBJ1-4	CSVDSGATNEKLFF	TGCAGCGTTGATTCCGGGGCAACTAATGAAAAACTGTTTTTT
TRBV7-3	once	TRBD2	TRBJ2-3	CASSRLAGDRGTDTQYF	TGTGCCAGCAGTCGACTAGCGGGAGATCGGGGCACAGATACGCAGTATTTT
TRBV6-5	once	.	TRBJ1-2	CASSYMTGNYGYTF	TGTGCCAGCAGTTACATGACAGGCAACTATGGCTACACCTTC
TRBV7-8	.	TRBD2	TRBJ2-2	CASSLAGTSANTGELFF	TGTGCCAGCAGCTTAGCGGGGACTAGCGCGAACACCGGGGAGCTGTTTTTT
TRBV5-1	.	.	TRBJ2-2	CASSQGANTGELFF	TGCGCCAGCAGCCAGGGTGCGAACACCGGGGAGCTGTTTTTT
TRBV5-1	.	TRBD1	TRBJ2-3	CASSFSGDSQDTQYF	TGCGCCAGCAGCTTCTCCGGGGACAGCCAAGATACGCAGTATTTT
TRBV23-1	.	.	TRBJ1-2	CASSRRSAGTF	TGCGCCAGCAGTCGTCGCAGCGCCGGCACCTTC
TRBV27	.	TRBD2	TRBJ2-1	CASSPHGLVEKGEQFF	TGTGCCAGCAGTCCCCATGGACTAGTCGAAAAGGGTGAGCAGTTCTTC
TRBV5-1	.	TRBD1	TRBJ1-2	CASSFQGAGEGYTF	TGCGCCAGCAGCTTCCAGGGGGCGGGAGAAGGCTACACCTTC
TRBV5-1	.	TRBD1	TRBJ2-3	CASSLRQGALDTQYF	TGCGCCAGCAGCTTGAGACAGGGGGCTTTAGATACGCAGTATTTT
TRBV11-2	once	.	TRBJ2-1	CASSPRGAANEQFF	TGTGCCAGCAGCCCCAGGGGGGCTGCCAATGAGCAGTTCTTC
TRBV4-1	.	.	TRBJ2-3	CASSQESQSTDTQYF	TGCGCCAGCAGCCAAGAGTCACAGAGCACAGATACGCAGTATTTT
TRBV4-1	.	TRBD1	TRBJ2-7	CASSQDSGQGYEQYF	TGCGCCAGCAGCCAAGATTCTGGACAGGGCTACGAGCAGTACTTC
TRBV10-1	.	.	TRBJ1-1	CASSDGGTPNTEAFF	TGCGCCAGCAGCGACGGGGGGACACCGAACACTGAAGCTTTCTTT
TRBV7-3	.	.	TRBJ1-6	CASSLLGRDNSPLHF	TGTGCCAGCAGCTTACTGGGGCGTGATAATTCACCCCTCCACTTT
TRBV5-1	few	TRBD1	TRBJ1-1	CASSLGDRVGTEAFF	TGCGCCAGCAGCTTGGGGGACAGGGTGGGCACTGAAGCTTTCTTT
TRBV29-1	.	TRBD1	TRBJ2-3	CSVYRGTQYF	TGCAGCGTTTACAGGGGTACGCAGTATTTT
TRBV3-1/TRBV3-2	.	TRBD1	TRBJ1-2	CASSQGTGGNGYTF	TGTGCCAGCAGCCAAGGTACAGGGGGCAATGGCTACACCTTC
TRBV11-2	.	TRBD2	TRBJ2-7	CASSLTSGDEQYF	TGTGCCAGCAGCTTGACTAGCGGCGACGAGCAGTACTTC
TRBV19	.	.	TRBJ2-2	CASSRRTGPNTGELFF	TGTGCCAGTAGTCGCCGCACCGGTCCGAACACCGGGGAGCTGTTTTTT
TRBV30	.	.	TRBJ2-3	CAWRDTGSVDTQYF	TGTGCCTGGAGGGATACAGGGTCCGTAGATACGCAGTATTTT
TRBV24-1	.	.	TRBJ2-5	CATSEAGTRLNPQETQYF	TGTGCCACCAGTGAGGCCGGGACACGCCTAAACCCTCAAGAGACCCAGTACTTC
TRBV6-5	.	.	TRBJ1-5	CASSYRGGGNQPQHF	TGTGCCAGCAGTTACCGGGGGGGTGGCAATCAGCCCCAGCATTTT
TRBV19	once	TRBD2	TRBJ2-7	CASSKKLTSGVSYEQYF	TGTGCCAGTAGTAAAAAATTGACTAGCGGGGTCTCCTACGAGCAGTACTTC
TRBV28	.	.	TRBJ1-4	CASSIGGPNEKLFF	TGTGCCAGCAGTATTGGCGGTCCTAATGAAAAACTGTTTTTT
TRBV27	.	TRBD1	TRBJ1-1	CASSPTGQGMAFF	TGTGCCAGCAGTCCGACCGGACAGGGGATGGCTTTCTTT
TRBV5-4	.	.	TRBJ2-5	CASSFFGSQETQYF	TGTGCCAGCAGCTTCTTCGGGTCCCAAGAGACCCAGTACTTC
TRBV28	once	.	TRBJ2-7	CASSPPRDMYEQYF	TGTGCCAGCAGTCCACCCCGGGACATGTACGAGCAGTACTTC